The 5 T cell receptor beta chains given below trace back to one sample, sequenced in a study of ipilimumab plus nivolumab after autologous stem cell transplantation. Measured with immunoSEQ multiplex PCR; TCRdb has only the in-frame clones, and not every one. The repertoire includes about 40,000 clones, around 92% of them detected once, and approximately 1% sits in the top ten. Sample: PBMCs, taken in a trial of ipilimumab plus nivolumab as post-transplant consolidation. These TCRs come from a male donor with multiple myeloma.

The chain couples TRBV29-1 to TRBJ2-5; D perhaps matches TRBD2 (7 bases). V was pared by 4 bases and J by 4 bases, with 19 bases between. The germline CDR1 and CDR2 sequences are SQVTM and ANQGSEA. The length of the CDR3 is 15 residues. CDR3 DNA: TGCAGCGTTGCGAAGGGTGGGGGGGCTGGAGAGACCCAGTACTTC. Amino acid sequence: CSVAKGGGAGETQYF.

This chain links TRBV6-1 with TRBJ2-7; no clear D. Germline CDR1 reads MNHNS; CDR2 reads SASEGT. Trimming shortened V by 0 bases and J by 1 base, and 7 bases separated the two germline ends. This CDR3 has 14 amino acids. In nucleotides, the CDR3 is TGTGCCAGCAGTGAAGCAAAGGGATCCTACGAGCAGTACTTC. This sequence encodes CASSEAKGSYEQYF.

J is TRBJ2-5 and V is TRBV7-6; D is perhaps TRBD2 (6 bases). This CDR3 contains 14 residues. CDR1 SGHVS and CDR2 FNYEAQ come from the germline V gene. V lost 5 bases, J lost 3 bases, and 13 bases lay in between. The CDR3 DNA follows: TGTGCCAGCAGCGACGGGACTGCTAAAGAGACCCAGTACTTC. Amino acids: CASSDGTAKETQYF.

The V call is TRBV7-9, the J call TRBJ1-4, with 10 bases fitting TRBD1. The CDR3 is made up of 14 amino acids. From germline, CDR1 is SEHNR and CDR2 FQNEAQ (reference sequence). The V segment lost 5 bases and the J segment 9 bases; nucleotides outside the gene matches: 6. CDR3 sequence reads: CASSRPGQGQKLFF. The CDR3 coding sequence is TGTGCCAGCAGCAGACCGGGACAGGGGCAAAAACTGTTTTTT.

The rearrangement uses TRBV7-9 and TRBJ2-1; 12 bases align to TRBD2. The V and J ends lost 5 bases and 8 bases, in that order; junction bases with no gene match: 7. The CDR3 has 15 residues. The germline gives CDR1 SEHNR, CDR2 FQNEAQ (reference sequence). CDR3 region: CASSRLAGGPHEQFF. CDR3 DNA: TGTGCCAGCAGCCGCCTAGCGGGAGGGCCCCATGAGCAGTTCTTC.